This entry concerns a single TCR beta chain. Generated by immunoSEQ multiplex PCR, the TCRdb table keeps only in-frame clones and is missing some. The repertoire consists of about 76,000 clones, with approximately 80% occurring once and the leading ten covering 6.9%. The data are from a study of OX40 agonist ivuxolimab in advanced cancers. Germline CDR1 is MNHNY and CDR2 is SVGAGI (reference sequence). This CDR3 spans 14 amino acids. Trimming cost V 7 bases and J 7 bases; bases outside gene matches: 7. This TCR came from an adult with an advanced solid tumor such as melanoma, head and neck, liver or kidney cancer. The specimen was CD4+ or CD8+ T cells sorted from blood, collected in a trial of the OX40 agonist ivuxolimab. This chain links TRBV6-6 with TRBJ1-4, with TRBD1 identical over 9 bases. CDR3 residues: CASKTGGRGEKLFF. The CDR3 DNA reads as TGTGCCAGCAAAACAGGGGGCAGGGGTGAAAAACTGTTTTTT.